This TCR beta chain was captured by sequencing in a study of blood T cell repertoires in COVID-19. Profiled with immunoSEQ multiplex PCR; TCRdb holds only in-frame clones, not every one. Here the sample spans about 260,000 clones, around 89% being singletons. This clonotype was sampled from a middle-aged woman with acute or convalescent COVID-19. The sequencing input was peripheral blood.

The CDR3 DNA is TGTGCCAGCAGGAAGGGAGGGGGCACTGAAGCTTTCTTT. Translating it yields CASRKGGGTEAFF. The chain recombines TRBV2 with TRBJ1-1, with a tentative D call TRBD1 (6 bases). Germline values: CDR1 SNHLY, CDR2 FYNNEI. The V gene lost 6 bases and the J gene lost 4 bases, with 12 bases spanning the gap. The CDR3 has 13 residues.